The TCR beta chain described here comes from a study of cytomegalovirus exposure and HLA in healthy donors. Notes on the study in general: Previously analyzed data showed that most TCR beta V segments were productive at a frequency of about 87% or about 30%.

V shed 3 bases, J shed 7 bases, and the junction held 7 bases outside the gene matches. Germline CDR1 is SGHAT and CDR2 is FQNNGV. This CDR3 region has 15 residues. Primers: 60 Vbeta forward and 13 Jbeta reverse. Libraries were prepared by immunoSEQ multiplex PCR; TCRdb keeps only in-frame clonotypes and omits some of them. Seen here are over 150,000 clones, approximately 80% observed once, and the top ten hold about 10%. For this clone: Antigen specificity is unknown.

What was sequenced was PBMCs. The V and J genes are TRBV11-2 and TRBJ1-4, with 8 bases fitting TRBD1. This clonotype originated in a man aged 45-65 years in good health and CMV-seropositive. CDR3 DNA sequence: TGTGCCAGCAGCTTCCTGACAGGGGTGGGTGAAAAACTGTTTTTT. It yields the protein CASSFLTGVGEKLFF.